The clone carrying this T cell receptor beta chain was seen a single time. As yet, its antigen is unknown. The data are from a study of OX40 agonist ivuxolimab in advanced cancers. Background on the study: Ivuxolimab, an antibody acting as an agonist of OX40 (CD134), was used to treat patients. Of the patients, three showed partial responses, one with hepatocellular carcinoma and two with cutaneous melanoma.

Trimming at V came to 0 bases and at J to 6 bases, leaving 4 bases not matched to a gene. CDR3 size: 14 residues. Germline-derived CDR1 and CDR2 are SGHRS and YFSETQ. Study results and caveats: Researchers did not establish what antigens the expanded peripheral T cells target.

Sequencing was performed with immunoSEQ multiplex PCR; in TCRdb, only in-frame clones are kept and a portion is missing. Here the sample spans some 65,000 clones, roughly nine tenths being singletons. V gene TRBV5-1 combines with J gene TRBJ2-7; 9 nucleotides agree with TRBD2. The TCR was taken from an adult with an advanced solid tumor such as melanoma, head and neck, liver or kidney cancer. Material: CD4+ or CD8+ T cells sorted from blood, obtained in a trial of the OX40 agonist ivuxolimab. The DNA for the CDR3 is TGCGCCAGCAGCTTGGGTAGCGGGGGTTTCGAGCAGTACTTC. Translated: CASSLGSGGFEQYF. Together with reference TRBV5-1 and TRBJ2-7, the CDR3 gives the full variable domain: KAGVTQTPRYLIKTRGQQVTLSCSPISGHRSVSWYQQTPGQGLQFLFEYFSETQRNKGNFPGRFSGRQFSNSRSEMNVSTLELGDSALYLCASSLGSGGFEQYFGPGTRLTVT.